Below, 7 T cell receptor beta chains from the same sample are listed, as sequenced in a study of human T cells and chemical hapten exposure. TCRdb fed the RACE reads into MiXCR, producing one record per CDR3 protein. The sample lists some 64,000 distinct CDR3 sequences; 9.5% to 12% were seen once. Time point specified: patch test 3, about 24 weeks after DPC sensitization. Treatment described: therapeutic diphenylcyclopropenone sensitization with weekly scalp DPC. Material: whole blood, obtained in connection with sensitization to the hapten diphenylcyclopropenone (DPC). The receptors were gathered from a woman aged 25 to 39 with alopecia areata. Some clones in this sample may be carry-over from other donors' samples.

In this sample, this clonotype turned up a few times. This chain connects TRBV7-2 to TRBJ2-5, with 7 positions matching TRBD1. There are 14 residues in the CDR3. With 7 bases clipped from V and 1 base from J, the junction kept 6 bases outside the gene matches. The germline gives CDR1 SGHTA, CDR2 FQGNSA. CDR3 in amino acids: CASNRDSSQETQYF. The CDR3 DNA follows: TGTGCCAGCAACCGGGACAGCTCCCAAGAGACCCAGTACTTC. The full variable domain, its missing parts supplied by reference TRBV7-2 and TRBJ2-5, is GAGVSQSPSNKVTEKGKDVELRCDPISGHTALYWYRQSLGQGLEFLIYFQGNSAPDKSGLPSDRFSAERTGGSVSTLTIQRTQQEDSAVYLCASNRDSSQETQYFGPGTRLLVL.

In its sample, this clonotype was seen many times. The V and J genes are TRBV27 and TRBJ2-7, with D tentatively TRBD1 (6 bases). The germline V gene encodes CDR1 MNHEY and CDR2 SMNVEV (reference sequence). The CDR3 consists of 13 residues. V lost 5 bases, J lost 6 bases, and 14 bases lay in between. The CDR3 nucleotides are TGTGCCAGCAGTCAAACAACAGGGTCCGAGCAGTACTTC. Its translation: CASSQTTGSEQYF.

V gene TRBV7-9 combines with J gene TRBJ1-1, with D uncertain. V lost 8 bases and J 1 base, leaving 8 bases between the germline ends. Germline lookup yields CDR1 SEHNR and CDR2 FQNEAQ (reference sequence). The CDR3 extends over 12 amino acids. DNA for the CDR3: TGTGCCAGCGCCGATTCGAACACTGAAGCTTTCTTT. It yields the protein CASADSNTEAFF.

About this clonotype itself: A junction boundary mismatches the germline segment, possibly from a read error. V is TRBV12-3 or TRBV12-4 and J is TRBJ2-5, with 9 bases lining up with TRBD2. The CDR3 runs to 16 residues. As DNA, the CDR3 is TGTGCCAGCAGTCCCCAGCGGGGGGCGGTGCAAGAGGCCCAGTACTTC. Amino acid sequence: CASSPQRGAVQEAQYF.

This clonotype was found many times. The V gene is TRBV15, the J gene TRBJ1-6, with D perhaps matching TRBD1 (5 bases). The CDR3 is 18 amino acids. With 6 bases removed from V and 4 bases from J, the gap between germline ends came to 22 bases. Germline-derived CDR1 and CDR2 are LNHNV and YYDKDF (reference sequence). CDR3 sequence reads: CATRRGGRTQGYNSPLHF. The CDR3 nucleotides are TGTGCCACCAGGCGGGGGGGACGGACCCAGGGTTATAATTCACCCCTCCACTTT.

This clonotype was counted only a few times. The rearrangement joins TRBV7-9 to TRBJ2-5; no clear D. CDR3 length: 15 residues. Germline CDR1 reads SEHNR; CDR2 reads FQNEAQ (reference sequence). The V and J ends lost 0 bases and 3 bases respectively, with 11 bases between them. The CDR3 nucleotides read TGTGCCAGCAGCTTAGCCGGCTACTATGAAGAGACCCAGTACTTC. This translates into CASSLAGYYEETQYF.

The sample holds a few counts of this clonotype. The chain has TRBV6-5 and TRBJ2-1, with 8 bases fitting TRBD2. Trimming removed 6 bases from V and 0 bases from J; junction bases left unmatched: 10. This CDR3 region has 17 residues. Germline V CDR1 and CDR2: MNHEY, SVGAGI. The CDR3 coding sequence is TGTGCCAGCAGATCTCATAGCGGGGATCCCTCCTACAATGAGCAGTTCTTC. This gives the protein CASRSHSGDPSYNEQFF.